The present entry profiles one T cell receptor (beta chain) with its context. These data originate in a study of blood T cell repertoires in COVID-19. The protocol was immunoSEQ multiplex PCR, while the TCRdb copy is restricted to in-frame clones and leaves out a portion. Of about 60,000 clones in the sample, approximately 78% were seen once. Germline values: CDR1 SEHNR, CDR2 FQNEAQ (reference sequence). V shed 5 bases and J 3 bases; nucleotides not matched to a gene: 13. The CDR3 has 17 amino acids. This receptor was identified in a woman aged 40 to 49 with acute COVID-19. The sample comprised PBMCs or T cells enriched from blood (not recorded which). The chain uses TRBV7-9 and TRBJ2-1; 7 positions match TRBD2. The CDR3 is CASSRNLTSRLYNEQFF. DNA of the CDR3: TGTGCCAGCAGCCGAAATTTGACTAGCAGGCTCTACAATGAGCAGTTCTTC.